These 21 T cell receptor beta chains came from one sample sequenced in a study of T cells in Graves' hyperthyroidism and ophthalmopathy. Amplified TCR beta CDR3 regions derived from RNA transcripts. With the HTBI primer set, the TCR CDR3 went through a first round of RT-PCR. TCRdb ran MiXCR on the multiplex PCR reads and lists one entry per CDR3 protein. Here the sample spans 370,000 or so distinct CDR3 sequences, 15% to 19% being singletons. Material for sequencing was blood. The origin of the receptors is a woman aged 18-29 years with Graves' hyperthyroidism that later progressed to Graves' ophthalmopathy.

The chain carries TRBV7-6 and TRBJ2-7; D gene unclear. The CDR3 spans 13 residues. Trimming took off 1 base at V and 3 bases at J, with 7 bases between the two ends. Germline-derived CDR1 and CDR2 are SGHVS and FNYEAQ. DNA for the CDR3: TGTGCCAGCAGCTTAGGTAACGGCTACGAGCAGTACTTC. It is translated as CASSLGNGYEQYF.

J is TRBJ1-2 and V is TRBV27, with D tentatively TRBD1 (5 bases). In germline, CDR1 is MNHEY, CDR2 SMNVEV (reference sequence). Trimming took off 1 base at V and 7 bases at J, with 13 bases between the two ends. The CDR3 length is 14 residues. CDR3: CASSLLGAGCGYTF. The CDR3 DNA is TGTGCCAGCAGTTTATTAGGGGCGGGGTGTGGCTACACCTTC.

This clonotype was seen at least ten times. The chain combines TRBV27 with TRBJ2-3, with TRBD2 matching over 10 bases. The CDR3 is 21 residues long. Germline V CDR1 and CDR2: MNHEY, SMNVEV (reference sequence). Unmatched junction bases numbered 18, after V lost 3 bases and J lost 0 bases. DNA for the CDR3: TGTGCCAGCAGTTTTTCGGAAGCGGGAGGGCTTAATCTAGGGAGCACAGATACGCAGTATTTT. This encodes CASSFSEAGGLNLGSTDTQYF.

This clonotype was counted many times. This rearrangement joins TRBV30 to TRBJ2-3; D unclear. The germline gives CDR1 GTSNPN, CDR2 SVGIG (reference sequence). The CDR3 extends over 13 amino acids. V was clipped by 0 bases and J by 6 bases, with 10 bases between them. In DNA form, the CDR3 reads TGTGCCTGGAGTGTAGCGAATTTGGATACGCAGTATTTT. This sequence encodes CAWSVANLDTQYF.

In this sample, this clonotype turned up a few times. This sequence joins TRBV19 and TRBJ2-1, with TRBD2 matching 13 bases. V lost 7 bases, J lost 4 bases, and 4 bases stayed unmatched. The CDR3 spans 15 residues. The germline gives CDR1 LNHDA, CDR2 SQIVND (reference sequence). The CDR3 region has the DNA TGTGCCAGTACTCTGGGACTAGCGGGATACAATGAGCAGTTCTTC. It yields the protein CASTLGLAGYNEQFF.

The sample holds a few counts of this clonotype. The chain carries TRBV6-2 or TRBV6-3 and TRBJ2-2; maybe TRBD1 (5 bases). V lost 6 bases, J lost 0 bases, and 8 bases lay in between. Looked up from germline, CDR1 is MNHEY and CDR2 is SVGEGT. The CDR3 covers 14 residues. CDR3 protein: CASSRVPNTGELFF. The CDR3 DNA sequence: TGTGCCAGCAGCAGGGTCCCGAACACCGGGGAGCTGTTTTTT.

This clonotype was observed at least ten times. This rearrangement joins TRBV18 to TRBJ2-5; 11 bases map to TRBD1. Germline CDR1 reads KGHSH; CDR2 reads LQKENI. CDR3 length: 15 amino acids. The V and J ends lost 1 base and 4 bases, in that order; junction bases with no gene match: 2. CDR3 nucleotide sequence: TGTGCCAGCTCACCACGGACAGGGGGCGGAGAGACCCAGTACTTC. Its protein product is CASSPRTGGGETQYF.

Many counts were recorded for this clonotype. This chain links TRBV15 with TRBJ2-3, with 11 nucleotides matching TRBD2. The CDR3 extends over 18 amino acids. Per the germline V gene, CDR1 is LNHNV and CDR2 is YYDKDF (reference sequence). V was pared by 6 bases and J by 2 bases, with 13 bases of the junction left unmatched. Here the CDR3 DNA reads TGTGCCACCAGGGTGGTTAGGACGACTAGCGGGAACACAGATACGCAGTATTTT. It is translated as CATRVVRTTSGNTDTQYF.

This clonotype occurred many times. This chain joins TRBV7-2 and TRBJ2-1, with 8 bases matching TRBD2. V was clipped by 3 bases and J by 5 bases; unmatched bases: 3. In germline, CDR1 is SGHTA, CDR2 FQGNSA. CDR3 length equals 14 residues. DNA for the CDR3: TGTGCCAGCAGCTTCACTAGCGGACACAATGAGCAGTTCTTC. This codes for CASSFTSGHNEQFF.

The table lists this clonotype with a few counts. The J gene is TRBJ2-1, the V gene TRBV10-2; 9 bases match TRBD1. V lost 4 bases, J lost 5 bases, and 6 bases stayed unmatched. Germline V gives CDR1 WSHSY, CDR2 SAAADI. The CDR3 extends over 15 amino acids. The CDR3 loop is CASSAYGTGNNEQFF. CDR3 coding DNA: TGCGCCAGCAGTGCGTACGGGACAGGGAACAATGAGCAGTTCTTC.

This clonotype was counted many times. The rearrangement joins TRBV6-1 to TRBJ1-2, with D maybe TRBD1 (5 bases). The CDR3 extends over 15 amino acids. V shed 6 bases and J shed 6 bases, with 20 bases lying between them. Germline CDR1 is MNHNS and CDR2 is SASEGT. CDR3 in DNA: TGTGCCAGCAGCGACATACGGGGGGGAGCGCATGGCTACACCTTC. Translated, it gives CASSDIRGGAHGYTF.

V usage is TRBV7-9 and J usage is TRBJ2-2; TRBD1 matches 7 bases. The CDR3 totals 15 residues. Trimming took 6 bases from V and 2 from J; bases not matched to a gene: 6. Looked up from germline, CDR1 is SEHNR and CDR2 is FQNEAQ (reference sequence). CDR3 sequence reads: CASSSRDSNTGELFF. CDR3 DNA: TGTGCCAGCAGTTCCCGGGACAGTAACACCGGGGAGCTGTTTTTT.

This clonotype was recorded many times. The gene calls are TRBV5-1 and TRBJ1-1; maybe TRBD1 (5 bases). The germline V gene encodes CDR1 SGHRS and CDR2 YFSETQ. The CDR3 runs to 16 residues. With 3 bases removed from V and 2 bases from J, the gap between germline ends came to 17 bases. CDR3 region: CASSSAGTSINTEAFF. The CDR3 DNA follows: TGCGCCAGCAGCTCGGCTGGGACGAGCATCAACACTGAAGCTTTCTTT.

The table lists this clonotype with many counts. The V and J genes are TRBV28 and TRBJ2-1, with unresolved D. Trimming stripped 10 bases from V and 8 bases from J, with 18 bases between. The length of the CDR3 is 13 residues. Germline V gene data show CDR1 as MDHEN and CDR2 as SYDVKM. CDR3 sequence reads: CATKDGPYDEQFF. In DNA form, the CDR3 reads TGTGCCACCAAGGACGGACCATACGATGAGCAGTTCTTC. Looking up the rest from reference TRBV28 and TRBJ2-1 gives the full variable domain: DVKVTQSSRYLVKRTGEKVFLECVQDMDHENMFWYRQDPGLGLRLIYFSYDVKMKEKGDIPEGYSVSREKKERFSLILESASTNQTSMYLCATKDGPYDEQFFGPGTRLTVL.

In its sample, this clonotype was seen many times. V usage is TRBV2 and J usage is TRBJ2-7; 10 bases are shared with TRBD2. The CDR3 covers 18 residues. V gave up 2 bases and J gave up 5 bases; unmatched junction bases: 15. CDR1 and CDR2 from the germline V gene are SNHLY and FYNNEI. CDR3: CASSESVWTSGTPHEQYF. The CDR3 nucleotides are TGTGCCAGCAGTGAATCTGTCTGGACTAGCGGAACTCCCCACGAGCAGTACTTC.

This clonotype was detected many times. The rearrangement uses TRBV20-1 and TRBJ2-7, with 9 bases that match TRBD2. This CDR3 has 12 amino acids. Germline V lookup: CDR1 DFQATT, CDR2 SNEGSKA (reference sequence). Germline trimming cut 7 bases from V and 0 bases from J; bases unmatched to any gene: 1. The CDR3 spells CSGREGSYEQYF. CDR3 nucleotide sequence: TGCAGTGGGCGGGAGGGCTCCTACGAGCAGTACTTC.

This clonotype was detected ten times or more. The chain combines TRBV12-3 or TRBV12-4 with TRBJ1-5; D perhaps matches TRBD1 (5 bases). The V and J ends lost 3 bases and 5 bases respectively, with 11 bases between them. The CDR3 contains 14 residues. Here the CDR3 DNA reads TGTGCCAGCAGTTTTTCACAGGCCTATCAGCCCCAGCATTTT. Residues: CASSFSQAYQPQHF.

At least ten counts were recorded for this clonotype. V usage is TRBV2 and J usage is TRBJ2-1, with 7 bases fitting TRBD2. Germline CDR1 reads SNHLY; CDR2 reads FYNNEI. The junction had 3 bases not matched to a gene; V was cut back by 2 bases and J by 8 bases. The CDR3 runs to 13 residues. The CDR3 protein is CASSEWGGDEQFF. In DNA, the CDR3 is TGTGCCAGCAGTGAATGGGGGGGGGATGAGCAGTTCTTC.

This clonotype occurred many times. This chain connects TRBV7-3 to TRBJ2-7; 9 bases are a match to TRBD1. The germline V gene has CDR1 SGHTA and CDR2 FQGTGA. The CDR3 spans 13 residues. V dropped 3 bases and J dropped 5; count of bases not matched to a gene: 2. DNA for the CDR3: TGTGCCAGCAGCTTCGACAGGGGGAACGAGCAGTACTTC. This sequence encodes CASSFDRGNEQYF. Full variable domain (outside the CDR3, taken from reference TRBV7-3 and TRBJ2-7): GAGVSQTPSNKVTEKGKYVELRCDPISGHTALYWYRQSLGQGPEFLIYFQGTGAADDSGLPNDRFFAVRPEGSVSTLKIQRTERGDSAVYLCASSFDRGNEQYFGPGTRLTVT.

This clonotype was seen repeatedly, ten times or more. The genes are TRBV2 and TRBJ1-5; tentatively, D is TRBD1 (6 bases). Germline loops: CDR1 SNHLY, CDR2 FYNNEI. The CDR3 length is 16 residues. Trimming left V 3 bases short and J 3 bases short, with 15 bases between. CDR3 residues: CASSDRGWDANQPQHF. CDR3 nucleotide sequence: TGTGCCAGCAGTGACAGGGGATGGGATGCCAATCAGCCCCAGCATTTT.

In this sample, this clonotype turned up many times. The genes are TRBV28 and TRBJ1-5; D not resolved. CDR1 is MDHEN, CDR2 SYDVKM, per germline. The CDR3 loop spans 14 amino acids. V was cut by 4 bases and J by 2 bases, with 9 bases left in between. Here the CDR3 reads CASSSGSRNQPQHF. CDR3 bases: TGTGCCAGCAGTTCGGGTTCGCGCAATCAGCCCCAGCATTTT. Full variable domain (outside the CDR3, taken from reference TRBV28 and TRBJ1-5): DVKVTQSSRYLVKRTGEKVFLECVQDMDHENMFWYRQDPGLGLRLIYFSYDVKMKEKGDIPEGYSVSREKKERFSLILESASTNQTSMYLCASSSGSRNQPQHFGDGTRLSIL.